Each of the 5 T cell receptor beta chains below was sequenced from the same sample in a study of blood T cell repertoires in COVID-19. Sequencing was performed with immunoSEQ multiplex PCR; in TCRdb, only in-frame clones are kept and a portion is missing. The sample lists over 85,000 clones; 65% to 90% were seen once. Material for sequencing was peripheral blood. These receptors came from a woman aged 55 to 70 with acute or convalescent COVID-19.

The V and J genes are TRBV30 and TRBJ1-1; possibly TRBD1 for D (5 bases). Trimming removed 3 bases at V and 0 bases at J, with 11 bases between. Germline V lookup: CDR1 GTSNPN, CDR2 SVGIG (reference sequence). This CDR3 is built from 14 residues. The CDR3 is CAWRGRLMNTEAFF. CDR3 nucleotide sequence: TGTGCCTGGAGGGGGCGGCTCATGAACACTGAAGCTTTCTTT.

The chain carries TRBV30 and TRBJ2-3; TRBD1 is a possible D gene (6 bases). The CDR3 runs 15 residues. Trimming shortened V by 1 base and J by 1 base, and 12 bases separated the two germline ends. Germline loops: CDR1 GTSNPN, CDR2 SVGIG (reference sequence). The CDR3 loop reads CAWSAPHRGTDTQYF. The CDR3 DNA reads as TGTGCCTGGAGTGCCCCTCACAGGGGCACAGATACGCAGTATTTT.

This clone appeared a single time. J is TRBJ2-1 and V is TRBV19; D remains unclear. V was pared by 0 bases and J by 6 bases, with 9 bases between. CDR1 LNHDA and CDR2 SQIVND come from the germline V gene (reference sequence). This CDR3 spans 14 amino acids. CDR3 residues: CASSIDRLGNEQFF. DNA for the CDR3: TGTGCCAGTAGTATAGACAGGTTAGGCAATGAGCAGTTCTTC.

V usage is TRBV7-2 and J usage is TRBJ1-5; D remains ambiguous. Between the trimmed V and J ends, which lost 7 bases and 7 bases, there was a span of 20 bases. Germline V gene data show CDR1 as SGHTA and CDR2 as FQGNSA. The CDR3 spans 15 residues. CDR3 bases: TGTGCCAGCACCCAGCAAGGGAAACTAGGGCAGCCCCAGCATTTT. Translating gives CASTQQGKLGQPQHF.

This clone turned up a few times. The chain has TRBV7-2 and TRBJ1-5; D perhaps matches TRBD1 (5 bases). The ends were cut back, 3 bases at V and 2 bases at J, with 11 bases in the middle. In germline, CDR1 is SGHTA, CDR2 FQGNSA. CDR3 length: 15 residues. The DNA for the CDR3 is TGTGCCAGCAGCTTGTCCGCGACAGGCAATCAGCCCCAGCATTTT. As protein: CASSLSATGNQPQHF.